These T cell receptor beta chains were read from a single sample in a study of cytomegalovirus exposure and HLA in healthy donors. Assay used: immunoSEQ multiplex PCR; TCRdb lists only in-frame clones, some missing. The sample yields some 170,000 clones, roughly 79% seen once. Sequencing was carried out using PBMCs. Source of these receptors: a woman in her 50s in good health and CMV-seronegative. Both conserved end residues are part of each CDR3. The D gene is left open where the match is weak. For some rows the clone size is stated as once, few or many, or as a class when expanded; others skip it.

j_call | d_call | clone_size | v_call | cdr3_nt | cdr3_aa
TRBJ1-2 | TRBD1 | NA | TRBV7-3 | TGTGCCAGCAGCAATCCGGGACAGAGTGGCTACACCTTC | CASSNPGQSGYTF
TRBJ1-1 | NA | NA | TRBV9 | TGTGCCAGCAGCCCGCCTGTGGGAGGGGGTGAAGCTTTCTTT | CASSPPVGGGEAFF
TRBJ2-7 | NA | NA | TRBV27 | TGTGCCAGCAGTCGCTCGGGGGGCTGGTACGAGCAGTACTTC | CASSRSGGWYEQYF
TRBJ1-4 | TRBD1 | NA | TRBV5-8 | TGTGCCAGCAGCTTGAACAGGGGGATAACTAATGAAAAACTGTTTTTT | CASSLNRGITNEKLFF
TRBJ2-3 | TRBD2 | NA | TRBV9 | TGTGCCAGCAGCTGGGAAGGGACTAGCGGGGGGGCCACAGATACGCAGTATTTT | CASSWEGTSGGATDTQYF
TRBJ2-3 | TRBD2 | NA | TRBV5-6 | TGTGCCAGCAGCTTAGCGGGGGGAACAGATACGCAGTATTTT | CASSLAGGTDTQYF
TRBJ2-3 | NA | once | TRBV2 | TGTGCCAGCAGTCCTACAGTCACAGATACGCAGTATTTT | CASSPTVTDTQYF
TRBJ2-7 | NA | once | TRBV2 | TGTGCCAGCAGTGAAGCATCGGGAAGGACCTACGAGCAGTACTTC | CASSEASGRTYEQYF
TRBJ2-1 | TRBD1 | NA | TRBV9 | TGTGCCAGCAGCGTAGCCACAGGGGGTCTTTACTACAATGAGCAGTTCTTC | CASSVATGGLYYNEQFF
TRBJ1-2 | NA | NA | TRBV27 | TGTGCCAGCAGTTTAGTGCCTTGGAGAGGCTACACCTTC | CASSLVPWRGYTF
TRBJ1-6 | NA | NA | TRBV25-1 | TGTGCCAGCAGTGAGGCCGTTTCACCCCTCCACTTT | CASSEAVSPLHF
TRBJ1-2 | TRBD1 | NA | TRBV7-8 | TGTGCCAGCAGCCCAGAAGTATGGGACAGCTTAGATGGCTACACCTTC | CASSPEVWDSLDGYTF
TRBJ2-5 | NA | NA | TRBV7-9 | TGTTCCAGCAGCTTTTCAGGGCTAGAGACCCAGTACTTC | CSSSFSGLETQYF
TRBJ2-6 | NA | NA | TRBV5-4 | TGTGCCAGCAGCTTGCAAAATCCTGGGGCCAACGTCCTGACTTTC | CASSLQNPGANVLTF
TRBJ1-1 | TRBD1 | few | TRBV4-3 | TGCGCCAGCAGCCTAGGGACAGGGGTTGAAGCTTTCTTT | CASSLGTGVEAFF
TRBJ2-7 | TRBD2 | NA | TRBV19 | TGTGCCAGTAGTAGCAATAGCGGGAGCACCTACGAGCAGTACTTC | CASSSNSGSTYEQYF
TRBJ1-4 | NA | NA | TRBV4-3 | TGCGCCAGCAGCCAAGTCGAGGGTAATGAAAAACTGTTTTTT | CASSQVEGNEKLFF
TRBJ1-2 | NA | NA | TRBV18 | TGTGCCAGCTCACCTAATACAGGATGGGAAAATGGCTACACCTTC | CASSPNTGWENGYTF
TRBJ2-7 | NA | NA | TRBV4-3 | TGCGCCAGCAGCCAAGATTGGCAGGGAAACGAGCAGTACTTC | CASSQDWQGNEQYF
TRBJ2-2 | NA | NA | TRBV7-7 | TGTGCCAGCACCCCCGGCGGGGAGCTGTTTTTT | CASTPGGELFF
TRBJ2-2 | TRBD2 | NA | TRBV14 | TGTGCCAGCAGCCACCTAGCGGGGGGGCCCGGGGAGCTGTTTTTT | CASSHLAGGPGELFF
TRBJ2-3 | NA | NA | TRBV5-6 | TGTGCCAGCAGCCCGGGGGATTCTAGCACAGATACGCAGTATTTT | CASSPGDSSTDTQYF
TRBJ1-4 | NA | NA | TRBV18 | TGTGCCAGCTCACCAACGGTCCCAGGGTCGAGGGAAAAACTGTTTTTT | CASSPTVPGSREKLFF
TRBJ2-1 | NA | NA | TRBV5-4 | TGTGCCAGCAGCTCGGCCTCTAACAGGGTGACCTACAATGAGCAGTTCTTC | CASSSASNRVTYNEQFF
TRBJ2-1 | TRBD1 | NA | TRBV7-9 | TGTGCCAGCAGCTTAGTAGGCAGGGGGCCGAGAAATGAGCAGTTCTTC | CASSLVGRGPRNEQFF
TRBJ2-3 | TRBD2 | NA | TRBV2 | TGTGCCAGCAGTGAAGGGCTAGCGGAAACAGATACGCAGTATTTT | CASSEGLAETDTQYF
TRBJ2-6 | TRBD2 | NA | TRBV9 | TGTGCCAGCAGCTTCGGACTAGCGGGAGTGGCCGGGGCCAACGTCCTGACTTTC | CASSFGLAGVAGANVLTF
TRBJ1-3 | NA | once | TRBV9 | TGTGCCAGCAGCCCCACGGGGGGGTTAGGAAACACCATATATTTT | CASSPTGGLGNTIYF
TRBJ1-6 | NA | NA | TRBV14 | TGTGCCAGCAGCCAAGCAGGGGCTTGGGATTCACCCCTCCACTTT | CASSQAGAWDSPLHF
TRBJ2-7 | NA | NA | TRBV2 | TGTGCCAGCAGCCCGGGTGGGGAGGTAAGGGAGCAGTACTTC | CASSPGGEVREQYF
TRBJ2-7 | TRBD2 | NA | TRBV28 | TGTGCCAGCAGAACACGACTAGCGGGAGGGCGCGAGCAGTACTTC | CASRTRLAGGREQYF
TRBJ2-3 | TRBD2 | once | TRBV10-3 | TGTGCCATCAGTCCACCGACTAGCGGAGGCACAGATACGCAGTATTTT | CAISPPTSGGTDTQYF
TRBJ2-7 | NA | NA | TRBV5-4 | TGTGCCAGCAGCTGGGACTTTGGGGAGCAGTACTTC | CASSWDFGEQYF
TRBJ2-1 | NA | NA | TRBV4-1 | TGCGCCAGCAGCCGAGTTACCGGGACACAAATAGGGGATGAGCAGTTCTTC | CASSRVTGTQIGDEQFF
TRBJ2-3 | TRBD1 | NA | TRBV10-3 | TGTGCCATCAGGGACACAGGGGTTAACACAGATACGCAGTATTTT | CAIRDTGVNTDTQYF
TRBJ1-2 | TRBD1 | NA | TRBV27 | TGTGCCAGCAGTCCCGGGACAGGGTATGGCTACACCTTC | CASSPGTGYGYTF
TRBJ2-2 | NA | NA | TRBV11-2 | TGTGCCAGCAGCACGGTACTCCGGAACACCGGGGAGCTGTTTTTT | CASSTVLRNTGELFF
TRBJ1-5 | NA | NA | TRBV7-2 | TGTGCCAGCAGCTTGGGCTCAGGGTATCGGAACAATCAGCCCCAGCATTTT | CASSLGSGYRNNQPQHF
TRBJ1-2 | NA | NA | TRBV2 | TGTGCCAGCACCCCTGGAGGGGCCGGCTATGGCTACACCTTC | CASTPGGAGYGYTF
TRBJ1-3 | TRBD1 | few | TRBV28 | TGTGCCAGCAGTCGACAGGGGGCGCTCTCTGGAAACACCATATATTTT | CASSRQGALSGNTIYF
TRBJ2-6 | NA | NA | TRBV5-8 | TGTGCCAGCAGTCTGGGGAGGTCTGGGGCCAACGTCCTGACTTTC | CASSLGRSGANVLTF
TRBJ1-5 | NA | NA | TRBV28 | TGTGCCAGCAGTTTATCTTCCCCAGGCAATCAGCCCCAGCATTTT | CASSLSSPGNQPQHF
TRBJ1-5 | NA | NA | TRBV2 | TGTGCCAGCAGTGAAGGTGCAGGGGTCGGAAATCAGCCCCAGCATTTT | CASSEGAGVGNQPQHF
TRBJ1-5 | NA | NA | TRBV4-3 | TGCGCCAGCAGCCAAGATTGGACAGAGGGAAATTATCAGCCCCAGCATTTT | CASSQDWTEGNYQPQHF
TRBJ2-5 | NA | NA | TRBV5-4 | TGTGCCAGCAGTTACCCTGACAGGCAAGAGACCCAGTACTTC | CASSYPDRQETQYF
TRBJ1-1 | NA | NA | TRBV6-6 | TGTGCCAGCATCGACAGGATGAACACTGAAGCTTTCTTT | CASIDRMNTEAFF
TRBJ2-7 | NA | once | TRBV4-2 | TGTGCCAGCAGCCAAGGCGGCCACGGCCTGCTCCCCTACGAGCAGTACTTC | CASSQGGHGLLPYEQYF
TRBJ1-2 | NA | NA | TRBV29-1 | TGCAGCGTTGAATCGGGGTACGGCTACACCTTC | CSVESGYGYTF
TRBJ2-7 | NA | NA | TRBV4-1 | TGCGCCAGCAGCGTCCGGGACTCCTCCTACGAGCAGTACTTC | CASSVRDSSYEQYF
TRBJ2-3 | NA | NA | TRBV6-6 | TGTGCCAGCAGTTTGGTCAGGCACACAGATACGCAGTATTTT | CASSLVRHTDTQYF
TRBJ2-1 | TRBD2 | NA | TRBV7-2 | TGTGCCAGCAGCTTAGACGCGGGGGAGGTCAATGAGCAGTTCTTC | CASSLDAGEVNEQFF